Presented here are 27 T cell receptor beta chains from one specimen sequenced in a study of PD-1 blockade in mismatch repair-deficient tumors. Clones were read by immunoSEQ multiplex PCR, and TCRdb kept only the in-frame ones, dropping some. There are about 51,000 clones in the sample; more than 75% occur only once, and about 3% lies in the top ten. This sample comprised peripheral blood, obtained 4 weeks after starting pembrolizumab. These receptors all come from an adult with mismatch repair-deficient cancer.

The chain employs TRBV5-1 and TRBJ2-1; 11 bases align to TRBD2. V was pared by 1 base and J by 7 bases, with 4 bases of the junction left unmatched. The germline V gene encodes CDR1 SGHRS and CDR2 YFSETQ. This CDR3 spans 15 amino acids. Here the CDR3 reads CASSLKLAGVNEQFF. The CDR3 DNA sequence: TGCGCCAGCAGCTTGAAACTAGCGGGAGTGAATGAGCAGTTCTTC. Together with reference TRBV5-1 and TRBJ2-1, the CDR3 gives the full variable domain: KAGVTQTPRYLIKTRGQQVTLSCSPISGHRSVSWYQQTPGQGLQFLFEYFSETQRNKGNFPGRFSGRQFSNSRSEMNVSTLELGDSALYLCASSLKLAGVNEQFFGPGTRLTVL.

The chain recombines TRBV19 with TRBJ2-1; 11 nucleotides align to TRBD2. Germline values: CDR1 LNHDA, CDR2 SQIVND (reference sequence). J gave up 3 bases and V 6 bases, and 7 bases lay outside the gene matches. The CDR3 runs 16 residues. CDR3 coding DNA: TGTGCCAGTAGCATCGCCGGGACTAGCGGCTACAATGAGCAGTTCTTC. Residues: CASSIAGTSGYNEQFF.

This clone was detected once. The genes are TRBV5-4 and TRBJ2-4; D gene uncertain. The CDR3 spans 15 residues. Trimming shortened V by 3 bases and J by 6 bases, and 16 bases separated the two germline ends. From germline, CDR1 is SGHNT and CDR2 YYREEE (reference sequence). In nucleotides, the CDR3 is TGTGCCAGCAGCTCCTCCGGCCCTTGGGGAAACATTCAGTACTTC. Translated: CASSSSGPWGNIQYF.

This chain connects TRBV27 to TRBJ2-7; TRBD2 is a possible D gene (6 bases). Germline V gives CDR1 MNHEY, CDR2 SMNVEV (reference sequence). The CDR3 is made up of 14 amino acids. Trimming shortened V by 3 bases and J by 3 bases, and 12 bases separated the two germline ends. CDR3 region: CASSFGGARYEQYF. CDR3 in DNA: TGTGCCAGCAGTTTCGGCGGGGCCCGCTACGAGCAGTACTTC.

This sequence joins TRBV11-2 and TRBJ2-1; the match to TRBD1 covers 9 bases. The CDR3 totals 15 residues. The germline gives CDR1 SGHAT, CDR2 FQNNGV. The junction had 4 bases not matched to a gene; V was cut back by 5 bases and J by 2 bases. CDR3 DNA sequence: TGTGCCAGCAGCCGGGGACAGGGAACCTACAATGAGCAGTTCTTC. Amino acids: CASSRGQGTYNEQFF. The full variable domain, with the rest looked up from reference TRBV11-2 and TRBJ2-1, is EAGVAQSPRYKIIEKRQSVAFWCNPISGHATLYWYQQILGQGPKLLIQFQNNGVVDDSQLPKDRFSAERLKGVDSTLKIQPAKLEDSAVYLCASSRGQGTYNEQFFGPGTRLTVL.

This clone has just a few counts. The chain couples TRBV7-6 to TRBJ1-1, with 8 bases matching TRBD1. The CDR3 sequence is 15 residues long. V lost 4 bases, J lost 1 base, and 5 bases stayed unmatched. CDR1 and CDR2 (germline): SGHVS, FNYEAQ. In nucleotides, the CDR3 is TGTGCCAGCAGCTCCCTTGGGACAGGGAACACTGAAGCTTTCTTT. Translating it yields CASSSLGTGNTEAFF.

The chain employs TRBV18 and TRBJ2-3; 9 bases map to TRBD1. Germline assignment: CDR1 KGHSH and CDR2 LQKENI. The J segment lost 1 base and the V segment lost 3 bases, leaving 5 bases of the junction unmatched. This CDR3 has 16 residues. The DNA for the CDR3 is TGTGCCAGCTCACCTCGACAGGGGGGTGGCACAGATACGCAGTATTTT. Residues: CASSPRQGGGTDTQYF.

The chain carries TRBV10-3 and TRBJ1-5; D gene uncertain. The V end was cut by 0 bases, the J end by 3 bases, with 6 bases between. The CDR3 has 14 residues. CDR1 is ENHRY, CDR2 SYGVKD, per germline. In DNA form, the CDR3 reads TGTGCCATCAGTGAGTCCGCCTACAATCAGCCCCAGCATTTT. Its protein is CAISESAYNQPQHF.

This clone turned up a few times. The chain joins TRBV28 to TRBJ2-3; D gene ambiguous. This CDR3 is built from 11 residues. Trimming removed 6 bases at V and 3 bases at J, with 4 bases between. Per germline, CDR1 MDHEN and CDR2 SYDVKM. The CDR3 reads CASSRTDTQYF. CDR3 DNA: TGTGCCAGCAGCCGGACAGATACGCAGTATTTT.

Only one count was recorded for this clone. The V and J genes are TRBV9 and TRBJ1-5; weak D call: TRBD1 (6 bases). The germline CDR1 and CDR2 sequences are SGDLS and YYNGEE. The CDR3 is 13 amino acids. Trimming cost V 3 bases and J 7 bases, with 11 bases left between them. The CDR3 coding sequence is TGTGCCAGCAGCGCAACAGGGAACCAGCCCCAGCATTTT. As protein: CASSATGNQPQHF. Combining the CDR3 with reference TRBV9 and TRBJ1-5 gives the whole variable domain DSGVTQTPKHLITATGQRVTLRCSPRSGDLSVYWYQQSLDQGLQFLIQYYNGEERAKGNILERFSAQQFPDLHSELNLSSLELGDSALYFCASSATGNQPQHFGDGTRLSIL.

The rearrangement uses TRBV5-6 and TRBJ2-3; unclear D gene. Germline V lookup: CDR1 SGHDT, CDR2 YYEEEE. The V end was cut by 3 bases, the J end by 2 bases, with 7 bases between. This CDR3 is 13 amino acids long. CDR3 DNA: TGTGCCAGCAGCTCCGGCTACACAGATACGCAGTATTTT. Its protein is CASSSGYTDTQYF.

This clone was counted only a few times. V and J are TRBV19 and TRBJ1-5; D is uncertain. In germline, CDR1 is LNHDA, CDR2 SQIVND (reference sequence). The CDR3 is 15 amino acids. V gave up 1 base and J gave up 9 bases, with 16 bases separating them. The CDR3 loop reads CASSIGADLGRPQHF. CDR3 bases: TGTGCCAGTAGTATAGGCGCGGACCTTGGTCGGCCCCAGCATTTT.

This chain links TRBV9 with TRBJ1-3; the D gene is possibly TRBD1 (5 bases). The V end was cut by 2 bases, the J end by 4 bases, with 10 bases between. From germline, CDR1 is SGDLS and CDR2 YYNGEE. The CDR3 runs 14 residues. CDR3 sequence reads: CASSVGDPGNTIYF. The CDR3, as DNA: TGTGCCAGCAGCGTCGGGGACCCGGGAAACACCATATATTTT.

V usage is TRBV6-1 and J usage is TRBJ2-7; D gene ambiguous. Germline V gene sequence: CDR1 MNHNS, CDR2 SASEGT. This CDR3 has 15 amino acids. The ends were cut back, 5 bases at V and 0 bases at J, with 14 bases in the middle. The CDR3 here is CASSRPGRTSYEQYF. The CDR3 DNA is TGTGCCAGCAGTCGCCCAGGACGGACCTCCTACGAGCAGTACTTC.

This rearrangement joins TRBV6-1 to TRBJ2-5; 7 positions match TRBD2. CDR1 is MNHNS, CDR2 SASEGT, per germline. Trimming at V came to 8 bases and at J to 2 bases, leaving 8 bases not matched to a gene. CDR3 length: 14 amino acids. The CDR3, as DNA: TGTGCCAGCGGGGGGGTACGGCTTCAAGAGACCCAGTACTTC. It codes for CASGGVRLQETQYF.

The V gene is TRBV5-1, the J gene TRBJ1-3; D is undetermined. V was cut by 4 bases and J by 0 bases, with 8 bases left in between. This CDR3 spans 14 amino acids. The germline V gene encodes CDR1 SGHRS and CDR2 YFSETQ. CDR3 nucleotides: TGCGCCAGCAGCAAGGCGAGCTCTGGAAACACCATATATTTT. Translating it yields CASSKASSGNTIYF.

The genes are TRBV30 and TRBJ1-2; D gene ambiguous. Between the trimmed V and J ends, which lost 0 bases and 2 bases, there was a span of 7 bases. Germline-derived CDR1 and CDR2 are GTSNPN and SVGIG (reference sequence). The CDR3 covers 13 residues. The CDR3 nucleotides read TGTGCCTGGAGTGTGTCGGAGAACTATGGCTACACCTTC. Translating it yields CAWSVSENYGYTF.

The V gene is TRBV27, the J gene TRBJ2-7, with a tentative D call TRBD1 (5 bases). Deletions cut 6 bases from V and 0 bases from J, with 15 bases between. The CDR3 length is 15 residues. Germline V gene sequence: CDR1 MNHEY, CDR2 SMNVEV (reference sequence). CDR3 sequence reads: CASSSGYLSSYEQYF. The CDR3 region has the DNA TGTGCCAGCAGCTCAGGGTACCTTAGCTCCTACGAGCAGTACTTC.

This chain links TRBV5-1 with TRBJ1-3, with 10 bases that match TRBD1. With V trimmed by 4 bases and J by 4 bases, 5 bases remained unmatched. Germline V gene sequence: CDR1 SGHRS, CDR2 YFSETQ. The CDR3 is 15 amino acids. CDR3 sequence: CASSGRTGGGNTIYF. The CDR3 DNA reads TGCGCCAGCAGCGGACGGACAGGGGGAGGAAACACCATATATTTT.

The genes are TRBV4-3 and TRBJ1-2; 9 nucleotides line up with TRBD1. The CDR3 extends over 15 amino acids. Unmatched junction bases numbered 11, after V lost 2 bases and J lost 10 bases. Germline assignment: CDR1 LGHNA and CDR2 YSLEER. CDR3 sequence reads: CASSQTSQGASIYTF. The CDR3 bases are TGCGCCAGCAGCCAAACCTCACAGGGGGCGAGCATCTACACCTTC.

The chain has TRBV7-2 and TRBJ2-1; 8 bases map to TRBD2. This CDR3 spans 15 amino acids. Per the germline V gene, CDR1 is SGHTA and CDR2 is FQGNSA. J lost 1 base, V lost 5 bases, and 4 bases had no gene match. The CDR3 nucleotides are TGTGCCAGCAGCCCACTAGCGGCTTCCTACAATGAGCAGTTCTTC. Its protein is CASSPLAASYNEQFF.

The rearrangement joins TRBV7-9 to TRBJ2-2, with no clear D. This CDR3 comprises 13 residues. Germline-derived CDR1 and CDR2 are SEHNR and FQNEAQ (reference sequence). Trimming cost V 3 bases and J 6 bases, with 8 bases left between them. As DNA, the CDR3 is TGTGCCAGCAGCTTCGATTTTTCCGGGGAGCTGTTTTTT. Translated, it gives CASSFDFSGELFF. The full variable domain, with the rest looked up from reference TRBV7-9 and TRBJ2-2, is DTGVSQNPRHKITKRGQNVTFRCDPISEHNRLYWYRQTLGQGPEFLTYFQNEAQLEKSRLLSDRFSAERPKGSFSTLEIQRTEQGDSAMYLCASSFDFSGELFFGEGSRLTVL.

The chain uses TRBV7-2 and TRBJ1-1; D gene uncertain. This CDR3 spans 15 amino acids. Germline V gives CDR1 SGHTA, CDR2 FQGNSA. V shed 2 bases and J shed 0 bases, with 10 bases lying between them. The chain's CDR3 is CASSLSGNLNTEAFF. The CDR3 DNA follows: TGTGCCAGCAGCTTATCGGGAAACCTGAACACTGAAGCTTTCTTT.

The V and J genes are TRBV10-3 and TRBJ2-3; 15 nucleotides line up with TRBD2. Germline values: CDR1 ENHRY, CDR2 SYGVKD. The CDR3 totals 15 residues. The V segment lost 8 bases and the J segment 7 bases; nucleotides outside the gene matches: 7. The CDR3 sequence: CAIERTSGRGNTQYF. The CDR3 bases are TGTGCCATCGAGAGGACTAGCGGGAGGGGGAATACGCAGTATTTT.

The J gene is TRBJ2-5, the V gene TRBV4-1, with no clear D. Germline V gene data show CDR1 as MGHRA and CDR2 as YSYEKL. The CDR3 contains 14 residues. V shed 0 bases and J shed 5 bases, with 10 bases lying between them. CDR3 region: CASSQDLGRETQYF. The CDR3 DNA reads as TGCGCCAGCAGCCAAGATCTGGGCAGGGAGACCCAGTACTTC.

The chain joins TRBV29-1 to TRBJ2-1; 11 bases map to TRBD2. The germline gives CDR1 SQVTM, CDR2 ANQGSEA. CDR3 length: 16 amino acids. Trimming at V came to 2 bases and at J to 3 bases, leaving 6 bases not matched to a gene. The CDR3 region is CSVEKPLAGDYNEQFF. The CDR3 DNA sequence: TGCAGCGTTGAAAAGCCACTAGCGGGAGACTACAATGAGCAGTTCTTC.

The J gene is TRBJ2-7, the V gene TRBV5-4; a possible D gene is TRBD1 (6 bases). CDR3 length: 12 amino acids. The ends were cut back, 4 bases at V and 4 bases at J, with 9 bases in the middle. Germline V gives CDR1 SGHNT, CDR2 YYREEE (reference sequence). The DNA for the CDR3 is TGTGCCAGCAGCATGGACAGTTACGAGCAGTACTTC. This codes for CASSMDSYEQYF.